Below, 3 T cell receptor beta chains from the same sample are listed, as sequenced in a study of cytomegalovirus exposure and HLA in healthy donors. The PCR used 60 Vbeta and 13 Jbeta primers. Profiled with immunoSEQ multiplex PCR; TCRdb holds only in-frame clones, not every one. This sample yields over 150,000 clones, of which approximately 77% are seen a single time; about 1.3% belongs to the top ten. Source material: PBMCs. The source of these receptors is a man aged 18 to 30 in good health and CMV-seronegative.

The rearrangement links TRBV7-2 to TRBJ2-5, with 7 nucleotides matching TRBD2. V shed 5 bases, J shed 4 bases, and the junction held 7 bases outside the gene matches. This CDR3 has 14 amino acids. The germline CDR1 and CDR2 sequences are SGHTA and FQGNSA. The CDR3 spells CASSITREGETQYF. For the CDR3, the DNA is TGTGCCAGCAGCATAACCAGGGAGGGAGAGACCCAGTACTTC.

Here the CDR3 DNA reads TGTGCCAGCCAGCATTTGGAGGGCGGCTACGAGCAGTACTTC. It specifies CASQHLEGGYEQYF. The chain recombines TRBV2 with TRBJ2-7, with D possibly TRBD2 on 6 matching bases. In germline, CDR1 is SNHLY, CDR2 FYNNEI. This CDR3 region has 14 residues. Trimming shortened V by 8 bases and J by 3 bases, and 17 bases separated the two germline ends.

This chain connects TRBV9 to TRBJ1-1; perhaps TRBD1 as D (5 bases). Per germline, CDR1 SGDLS and CDR2 YYNGEE. The length of the CDR3 is 15 residues. Trimming cost V 4 bases and J 1 base, with 14 bases left between them. The CDR3 nucleotides are TGTGCCAGCAGCCTCTCCTGGGGGGGGAACACTGAAGCTTTCTTT. Translated, it gives CASSLSWGGNTEAFF. The variable domain in full, completed from reference TRBV9 and TRBJ1-1, reads DSGVTQTPKHLITATGQRVTLRCSPRSGDLSVYWYQQSLDQGLQFLIQYYNGEERAKGNILERFSAQQFPDLHSELNLSSLELGDSALYFCASSLSWGGNTEAFFGQGTRLTVV.